What follows are 22 T cell receptor beta chains derived from one specimen sequenced in a study of STAT5B mutations in CD4+ large granular lymphocyte leukemia. Only in-frame clones appear in the TCRdb table, and some are missing; sequencing was by immunoSEQ multiplex PCR. The data show roughly 5,900 clones, more than 60% seen once. The sample consisted of PBMCs. The receptors were sampled from a man aged 80 or over with CD4+ T-cell large granular lymphocyte leukemia.

Only a few counts were recorded for this clone. The chain combines TRBV27 with TRBJ2-7; D is perhaps TRBD1 (6 bases). This CDR3 contains 14 residues. Germline CDR1 reads MNHEY; CDR2 reads SMNVEV (reference sequence). V lost 2 bases, J lost 3 bases, and 11 bases lay in between. The CDR3 DNA sequence: TGTGCCAGCAGTTTAACGGGACACTACTACGAGCAGTACTTC. This sequence encodes CASSLTGHYYEQYF.

The chain is built from TRBV10-3 and TRBJ2-7; D is unresolved. V lost 0 bases and J 2 bases, leaving 14 bases between the germline ends. The CDR3 sequence is 16 residues long. Germline V lookup: CDR1 ENHRY, CDR2 SYGVKD. The CDR3 DNA follows: TGTGCCATCAGTGAGTCCAGTGGGCGGTCCCCCTACGAGCAGTACTTC. Amino acid sequence: CAISESSGRSPYEQYF.

This chain uses TRBV6-4 with TRBJ2-3, with TRBD2 identical over 14 bases. Germline-derived CDR1 and CDR2 are MRHNA and SNTAGT. The CDR3 consists of 15 residues. Trimming at V came to 5 bases and at J to 6 bases, leaving 4 bases not matched to a gene. The CDR3 region is CASSRTSGRRDTQYF. As DNA, the CDR3 is TGTGCCAGCAGTCGGACTAGCGGGAGGAGGGATACGCAGTATTTT.

The rearrangement uses TRBV14 and TRBJ2-7; a weak D match, TRBD2 (5 bases). Germline loops: CDR1 SGHDN, CDR2 FVKESK. V was shortened by 3 bases and J by 3 bases, with 15 bases between the two germline ends. The CDR3 contains 15 residues. The CDR3 region is CASSQYLAASYEQYF. The DNA of the CDR3 is TGTGCCAGCAGCCAGTACCTAGCAGCTAGCTACGAGCAGTACTTC.

This chain joins TRBV27 and TRBJ2-3; perhaps TRBD2 as D (5 bases). V was pared by 5 bases and J by 6 bases, with 12 bases between. CDR3 length: 13 amino acids. Germline CDR1 reads MNHEY; CDR2 reads SMNVEV (reference sequence). The CDR3 here is CASSAGLRDTQYF. The CDR3 nucleotides are TGTGCCAGCAGTGCGGGTCTCAGGGATACGCAGTATTTT.

This chain connects TRBV7-9 to TRBJ2-2; TRBD2 might be the D (5 bases). Per the germline V gene, CDR1 is SEHNR and CDR2 is FQNEAQ (reference sequence). The CDR3 sequence is 15 residues long. The V and J ends lost 0 bases and 5 bases respectively, with 10 bases between them. The CDR3 DNA is TGTGCCAGCAGCTTAGCGCAGCCGGGGACCGGGGAGCTGTTTTTT. Protein: CASSLAQPGTGELFF.

The chain employs TRBV10-2 and TRBJ1-2, with D possibly matching TRBD1 (6 bases). The CDR3 sequence is 15 residues long. Germline-derived CDR1 and CDR2 are WSHSY and SAAADI. Trimming pared 3 bases from V and 5 bases from J, leaving 16 bases between. The CDR3 region is CASSDSRGAAYGYTF. The CDR3 region has the DNA TGCGCCAGCAGTGATTCCAGGGGAGCGGCATATGGCTACACCTTC.

The J gene is TRBJ2-7, the V gene TRBV27; D unresolved. Trimming pared 1 base from V and 6 bases from J, leaving 10 bases between. CDR1 and CDR2 (germline): MNHEY, SMNVEV (reference sequence). The CDR3 totals 13 residues. The CDR3 region is CASSLLARSEQYF. Here the CDR3 DNA reads TGTGCCAGCAGTTTATTGGCCCGTTCCGAGCAGTACTTC.

The V and J genes are TRBV4-2 and TRBJ2-7; TRBD2 agrees at 9 bases. Per germline, CDR1 LGHNA and CDR2 YNFKEQ. With 3 bases clipped from V and 1 base from J, the junction kept 4 bases outside the gene matches. The CDR3 contains 15 residues. Written as DNA, the CDR3 is TGTGCCAGCAGCCACGTAGCGGGGGCGTCCTACGAGCAGTACTTC. It yields the protein CASSHVAGASYEQYF.

The chain recombines TRBV10-3 with TRBJ1-2, with D unclear. The CDR3 loop spans 16 amino acids. The germline V gene encodes CDR1 ENHRY and CDR2 SYGVKD. V was cut by 0 bases and J by 4 bases, with 15 bases left in between. CDR3 sequence reads: CAISESVTPGFYGYTF. The CDR3 DNA reads TGTGCCATCAGTGAGTCCGTCACTCCCGGATTCTATGGCTACACCTTC.

This clone came up a few times. This chain links TRBV9 with TRBJ2-1; the D call may be TRBD1 or TRBD2 (6 bases each). The V gene's germline CDR1 is SGDLS and CDR2 YYNGEE. The CDR3 is 16 amino acids. Trimming shortened V by 6 bases and J by 4 bases, and 20 bases separated the two germline ends. This CDR3 reads CASTKGGPRGYNEQFF. Here the CDR3 DNA reads TGTGCCAGCACCAAAGGGGGGCCAAGGGGGTACAATGAGCAGTTCTTC.

J is TRBJ2-7 and V is TRBV2; the match to TRBD2 covers 9 bases. Trimming removed 6 bases from V and 6 bases from J; junction bases left unmatched: 9. The CDR3 is 14 residues long. Germline CDR1 reads SNHLY; CDR2 reads FYNNEI. In nucleotides, the CDR3 is TGTGCCAGCAGAAGGGCTAGCGGGACGGGCGAGCAGTACTTC. Amino acids: CASRRASGTGEQYF.

V and J are TRBV9 and TRBJ2-3; 7 nucleotides match TRBD2. The CDR3 is 19 residues long. Germline-derived CDR1 and CDR2 are SGDLS and YYNGEE. Losses at the gene ends were 3 bases for V and 0 bases for J; bases not matched to a gene: 16. CDR3 residues: CASSASLGGRERSTDTQYF. CDR3 nucleotides: TGTGCCAGCAGCGCCTCCCTCGGGGGGAGGGAGCGTAGCACAGATACGCAGTATTTT. Combining the CDR3 with reference TRBV9 and TRBJ2-3 gives the whole variable domain DSGVTQTPKHLITATGQRVTLRCSPRSGDLSVYWYQQSLDQGLQFLIQYYNGEERAKGNILERFSAQQFPDLHSELNLSSLELGDSALYFCASSASLGGRERSTDTQYFGPGTRLTVL.

V and J are TRBV7-9 and TRBJ2-1; maybe TRBD1 (6 bases). The CDR3 is made up of 17 amino acids. CDR1 and CDR2 from the germline V gene are SEHNR and FQNEAQ (reference sequence). The V end was cut by 3 bases, the J end by 2 bases, with 17 bases between. As DNA, the CDR3 is TGTGCCAGCAGCTTCCCCTATGGGGGCCCTCCCTACAATGAGCAGTTCTTC. The encoded protein is CASSFPYGGPPYNEQFF.

This chain connects TRBV7-6 to TRBJ2-7; D is possibly TRBD2 (5 bases). The CDR3 contains 13 residues. Trimming removed 1 base from V and 6 bases from J, with 10 bases in between. CDR1 and CDR2 (germline): SGHVS, FNYEAQ. Here the CDR3 DNA reads TGTGCCAGCAGCTTAGAAGAGCGGACCGAGCAGTACTTC. Residues: CASSLEERTEQYF.

The J gene is TRBJ2-1, the V gene TRBV28; 12 positions agree with TRBD1. Germline values: CDR1 MDHEN, CDR2 SYDVKM. Trimming cost V 6 bases and J 6 bases; bases outside gene matches: 3. The CDR3 length is 14 residues. The DNA of the CDR3 is TGTGCCAGCAGCGGGGACAGGGGGCTCAATGAGCAGTTCTTC. Its protein is CASSGDRGLNEQFF.

This clone is termed large. The J gene is TRBJ1-4, the V gene TRBV18; 7 positions match TRBD1. Losses at the gene ends were 3 bases for V and 15 bases for J; bases not matched to a gene: 25. Looked up from germline, CDR1 is KGHSH and CDR2 is LQKENI. This CDR3 is built from 18 residues. This chain's CDR3 is CASSPGRTGEIMGNEVFF. CDR3 sequence (DNA): TGTGCCAGCTCACCCGGGAGGACAGGTGAAATAATGGGAAATGAAGTGTTTTTT.

The chain is built from TRBV9 and TRBJ2-5, with D maybe TRBD2 (5 bases). CDR1 is SGDLS, CDR2 YYNGEE, per germline. The CDR3 loop spans 14 amino acids. Trimming removed 6 bases at V and 4 bases at J, with 16 bases between. In nucleotides, the CDR3 is TGTGCCAGCACCCTAACCTTTGGAGGAGAGACCCAGTACTTC. Its translation is CASTLTFGGETQYF.

The V and J genes are TRBV25-1 and TRBJ1-2, with D uncertain. Germline V CDR1 and CDR2: MGHDK, SYGVNS. V shed 8 bases and J shed 4 bases, with 11 bases lying between them. CDR3 length: 12 residues. CDR3 coding DNA: TGTGCCAGCGCGGCCCCGAGCTATGGCTACACCTTC. It yields the protein CASAAPSYGYTF.

This chain links TRBV6-5 with TRBJ2-7; maybe TRBD1 (5 bases). Trimming shortened V by 10 bases and J by 3 bases, and 22 bases separated the two germline ends. Germline V lookup: CDR1 MNHEY, CDR2 SVGAGI. The CDR3 length is 15 residues. CDR3 in amino acids: CATFHQGFGFYEQYF. CDR3 sequence (DNA): TGTGCCACCTTCCATCAGGGATTCGGTTTCTACGAGCAGTACTTC.

The J gene is TRBJ1-1, the V gene TRBV5-1; no firm D call. Germline CDR1 reads SGHRS; CDR2 reads YFSETQ. Deletions cut 2 bases from V and 5 bases from J, with 19 bases between. The CDR3 is made up of 16 amino acids. CDR3 amino acids: CASSLNIWAVGTEAFF. CDR3 sequence (DNA): TGCGCCAGCAGCTTAAATATATGGGCAGTTGGAACTGAAGCTTTCTTT.

CDR3 loop: CASSSAGQLSYEQYF. The CDR3 DNA is TGTGCCAGCAGCTCAGCGGGGCAACTCTCCTACGAGCAGTACTTC. V gene TRBV2 combines with J gene TRBJ2-7; the match to TRBD2 covers 7 bases. The germline CDR1 and CDR2 sequences are SNHLY and FYNNEI. Germline trimming cut 6 bases from V and 0 bases from J; bases unmatched to any gene: 8. The CDR3 covers 15 residues.